A selection of T cell receptor beta chains follows, all from one sample in a study of shared T cell receptors in the human thymus. Using immunoSEQ multiplex PCR, the repertoire was profiled, and TCRdb retains in-frame clones only, with some absent. Among hundreds of thousands of clones listed, 70% to 80% were seen once. The same data also went into a second study, on human thymus T cells.

The sample consisted of thymocytes. These TCRs come from a boy under two years old with a congenital heart defect. The CDR3 runs from the conserved cysteine through the conserved F or W. Each record gives: V gene, CDR3 length, D gene, clone size, J gene, CDR3 protein, CDR3 DNA. D genes are given only for firm matches. Size values are once, few and many counts, or a class for expanded clones, and some rows have none.

V: TRBV20-1; length: 10; D: -; size: -; J: TRBJ2-5; CDR3: CSAQRETQYF; DNA: TGCAGTGCACAGCGGGAGACCCAGTACTTC
V: TRBV2; length: 16; D: -; size: -; J: TRBJ2-1; CDR3: CASSDFAPGRGGEQFF; DNA: TGTGCCAGCAGTGATTTTGCCCCGGGAAGGGGAGGTGAGCAGTTCTTC
V: TRBV13; length: 15; D: TRBD1; size: -; J: TRBJ2-7; CDR3: CASSKEKTGGAEQYF; DNA: TGTGCCAGCAGCAAGGAGAAGACAGGGGGCGCCGAGCAGTACTTC
V: TRBV4-3; length: 14; D: -; size: few; J: TRBJ1-4; CDR3: CASSQALCGGLLFF; DNA: TGCGCCAGCAGCCAAGCTCTGTGTGGGGGGTTACTGTTTTTT
V: TRBV27; length: 15; D: TRBD2; size: -; J: TRBJ2-3; CDR3: CASSLSLAGRDTQYF; DNA: TGTGCCAGCAGTTTATCGCTAGCGGGTAGGGATACGCAGTATTTT
V: TRBV28; length: 12; D: -; size: few; J: TRBJ1-5; CDR3: CASSPRQKPQHF; DNA: TGTGCCAGCAGTCCTCGTCAGAAGCCCCAGCATTTT
V: TRBV7-9; length: 16; D: -; size: -; J: TRBJ2-2; CDR3: CASSRPRLLNTGELFF; DNA: TGTGCCAGCAGCCGACCGCGACTACTGAACACCGGGGAGCTGTTTTTT
V: TRBV9; length: 15; D: -; size: -; J: TRBJ2-1; CDR3: CASSVRGGTYNEQFF; DNA: TGTGCCAGCAGCGTAAGGGGGGGGACCTACAATGAGCAGTTCTTC
V: TRBV14; length: 21; D: TRBD2; size: -; J: TRBJ2-3; CDR3: CASSQVAFLAGVGLGTDTQYF; DNA: TGTGCCAGCAGCCAAGTCGCCTTTCTAGCGGGAGTGGGGTTGGGCACAGATACGCAGTATTTT
V: TRBV27; length: 18; D: TRBD1; size: -; J: TRBJ2-7; CDR3: CASTKVGGQGSVSYEQYF; DNA: TGTGCCAGCACGAAGGTAGGGGGACAGGGGTCCGTTTCCTACGAGCAGTACTTC
V: TRBV6-5; length: 16; D: TRBD2; size: few; J: TRBJ2-7; CDR3: CASSYATSGRDYEQYF; DNA: TGTGCCAGCAGTTACGCGACTAGCGGGAGGGACTACGAGCAGTACTTC
V: TRBV19; length: 20; D: TRBD1; size: -; J: TRBJ1-1; CDR3: CASSSHDRGGFQSANTEAFF; DNA: TGTGCCAGTAGCTCCCATGACAGGGGTGGCTTTCAGTCGGCGAACACTGAAGCTTTCTTT
V: TRBV7-9; length: 16; D: -; size: -; J: TRBJ2-7; CDR3: CASSPRVRPPSYEQYF; DNA: TGTGCCAGCAGCCCCAGGGTCCGGCCCCCCTCCTACGAGCAGTACTTC
V: TRBV9; length: 12; D: -; size: -; J: TRBJ2-1; CDR3: CASSVGRDEQFF; DNA: TGTGCCAGCAGCGTAGGGCGGGATGAGCAGTTCTTC
V: TRBV5-4; length: 15; D: -; size: few; J: TRBJ2-2; CDR3: CASSSPGLATGELFF; DNA: TGTGCCAGCAGCTCACCGGGACTTGCTACCGGGGAGCTGTTTTTT
V: TRBV27; length: 15; D: TRBD2; size: few; J: TRBJ2-7; CDR3: CASSSGTSGSYEQYF; DNA: TGTGCCAGCAGTTCCGGGACTAGCGGGTCCTACGAGCAGTACTTC
V: TRBV7-9; length: 14; D: -; size: -; J: TRBJ1-1; CDR3: CASSWATENTEAFF; DNA: TGTGCCAGCAGCTGGGCGACAGAAAACACTGAAGCTTTCTTT
V: TRBV27; length: 12; D: -; size: -; J: TRBJ2-7; CDR3: CASSPQGYEQYF; DNA: TGTGCCAGCAGTCCCCAGGGTTACGAGCAGTACTTC
V: TRBV25-1; length: 14; D: TRBD1; size: -; J: TRBJ1-1; CDR3: CASSGTQGGTEAFF; DNA: TGTGCCAGCAGTGGAACACAGGGGGGGACTGAAGCTTTCTTT
V: TRBV7-2; length: 19; D: TRBD2; size: -; J: TRBJ2-5; CDR3: CASSATHLLAGPGPETQYF; DNA: TGTGCCAGCAGCGCGACCCACCTTCTAGCGGGCCCTGGGCCAGAGACCCAGTACTTC
V: TRBV5-6; length: 14; D: TRBD2; size: -; J: TRBJ2-7; CDR3: CASSQGLAYYEQYF; DNA: TGTGCCAGCAGCCAGGGACTAGCATACTACGAGCAGTACTTC
V: TRBV6-5; length: 15; D: -; size: -; J: TRBJ1-2; CDR3: CASSYSRTGLYGYTF; DNA: TGTGCCAGCAGTTACTCCCGGACGGGACTTTATGGCTACACCTTC
V: TRBV9; length: 16; D: TRBD1; size: -; J: TRBJ1-1; CDR3: CASSVGTRGPNTEAFF; DNA: TGTGCCAGCAGCGTAGGTACCAGGGGGCCGAACACTGAAGCTTTCTTT
V: TRBV6-1; length: 15; D: TRBD1; size: -; J: TRBJ1-5; CDR3: CASRENRGFNQPQHF; DNA: TGTGCCAGCAGAGAAAACAGGGGATTTAATCAGCCCCAGCATTTT
V: TRBV5-4; length: 15; D: TRBD2; size: -; J: TRBJ2-5; CDR3: CASSLDGRAQETQYF; DNA: TGTGCCAGCAGCTTGGACGGGAGGGCCCAAGAGACCCAGTACTTC
V: TRBV19; length: 17; D: TRBD2; size: few; J: TRBJ2-1; CDR3: CASSIASLAGVYNEQFF; DNA: TGTGCCAGTAGTATAGCTTCCCTAGCGGGTGTGTACAATGAGCAGTTCTTC
V: TRBV7-9; length: 17; D: TRBD2; size: -; J: TRBJ2-3; CDR3: CASSLARRTSGGHTQYF; DNA: TGTGCCAGCAGCTTAGCTAGGAGGACTAGCGGGGGTCATACGCAGTATTTT
V: TRBV15; length: 16; D: -; size: once; J: TRBJ1-5; CDR3: CATSRGSVYSNQPQHF; DNA: TGTGCCACCAGCAGAGGAAGCGTATATAGCAATCAGCCCCAGCATTTT
V: TRBV19; length: 14; D: TRBD1; size: -; J: TRBJ2-7; CDR3: CASKGDRWAYEQYF; DNA: TGTGCCAGTAAGGGGGACAGGTGGGCCTACGAGCAGTACTTC
V: TRBV27; length: 18; D: TRBD2; size: -; J: TRBJ2-7; CDR3: CASSFSGTSGGSSYEQYF; DNA: TGTGCCAGCAGTTTCTCCGGGACTAGCGGGGGAAGCTCCTACGAGCAGTACTTC
V: TRBV30; length: 15; D: -; size: -; J: TRBJ2-1; CDR3: CAWSLTGSSYNEQFF; DNA: TGTGCCTGGAGTTTAACGGGGAGCTCCTACAATGAGCAGTTCTTC
V: TRBV9; length: 17; D: -; size: -; J: TRBJ2-3; CDR3: CASSVGRKGVSTDTQYF; DNA: TGTGCCAGCAGCGTAGGGAGGAAAGGTGTGAGCACAGATACGCAGTATTTT
V: TRBV7-8; length: 16; D: -; size: once; J: TRBJ2-5; CDR3: CASSYGNCGYQETQYF; DNA: TGTGCCAGCAGCTACGGGAATTGTGGGTACCAAGAGACCCAGTACTTC